What follows describes a single T cell receptor (beta chain). Its antigen remains unknown. Germline V gene data show CDR1 as SGHRS and CDR2 as YFSETQ. The CDR3 loop spans 14 amino acids. V was cut by 1 base and J by 5 bases, with 13 bases left in between. Molecular barcoded adaptors covering alpha/delta and beta/gamma chains were used on 400 ng RNA. Via MiXCR, TCRdb re-called the reads, giving one row per CDR3 protein. The sample has around 5,500 distinct CDR3 sequences, 20% seen once. This sample was taken from a study of read filtering for tumor transcriptome and immune sequencing. Overall study: Whole-transcriptome libraries were prepared after DNase treatment.

Findings and limits, study-wide: The CD138-negative fraction was mixed bone marrow immune cells, not pure T cells.

The sequenced sample was a population of CD138-negative cells sorted from bone marrow. This chain uses TRBV5-1 with TRBJ2-7; possibly TRBD2 for D (6 bases). The TCR originated in a donor older than 35 with multiple myeloma. The CDR3 nucleotides are TGCGCCAGCAGCTTGAATACCGGGAGCAACGAGCAGTACTTC. This encodes CASSLNTGSNEQYF.